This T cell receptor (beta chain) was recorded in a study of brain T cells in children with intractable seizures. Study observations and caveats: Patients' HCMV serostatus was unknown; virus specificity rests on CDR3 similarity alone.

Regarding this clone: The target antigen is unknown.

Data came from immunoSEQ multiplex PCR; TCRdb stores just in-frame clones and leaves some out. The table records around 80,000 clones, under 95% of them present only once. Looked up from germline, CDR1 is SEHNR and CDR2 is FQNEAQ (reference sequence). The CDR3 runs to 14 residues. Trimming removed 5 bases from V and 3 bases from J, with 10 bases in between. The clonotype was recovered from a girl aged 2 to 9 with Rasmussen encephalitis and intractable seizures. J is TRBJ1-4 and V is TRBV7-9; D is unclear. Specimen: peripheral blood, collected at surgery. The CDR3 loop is CASSPDGANEKLFF. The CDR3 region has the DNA TGTGCCAGCAGCCCGGACGGGGCTAATGAAAAACTGTTTTTT.